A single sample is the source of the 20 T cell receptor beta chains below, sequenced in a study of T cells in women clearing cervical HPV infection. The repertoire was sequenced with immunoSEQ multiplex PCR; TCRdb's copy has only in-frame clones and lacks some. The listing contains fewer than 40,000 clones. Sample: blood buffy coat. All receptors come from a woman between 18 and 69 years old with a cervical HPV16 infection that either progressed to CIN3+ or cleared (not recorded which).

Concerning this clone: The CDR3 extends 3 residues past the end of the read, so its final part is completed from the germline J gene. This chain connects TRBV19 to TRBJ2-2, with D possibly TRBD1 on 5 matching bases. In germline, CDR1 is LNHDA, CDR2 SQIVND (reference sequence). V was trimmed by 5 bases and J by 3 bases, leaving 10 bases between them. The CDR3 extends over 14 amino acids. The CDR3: CASSPPGYTGELFF. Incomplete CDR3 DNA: TGTGCCAGTAGTCCTCCAGGGTACACCGGGGAG.

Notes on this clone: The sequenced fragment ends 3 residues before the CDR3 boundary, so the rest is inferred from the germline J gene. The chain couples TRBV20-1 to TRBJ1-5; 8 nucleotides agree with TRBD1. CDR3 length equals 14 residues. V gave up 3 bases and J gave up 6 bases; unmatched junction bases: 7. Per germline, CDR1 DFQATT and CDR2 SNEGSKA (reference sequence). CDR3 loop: CSARPSGGGQPQHF. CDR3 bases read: TGCAGTGCTAGGCCTTCAGGGGGCGGTCAGCCC.

The CDR3 loop is CSAREKGRGTDTQYF. The covered CDR3 bases are TGCAGTGCTAGGGAGAAGGGGAGGGGCACAGATACG. The rearrangement links TRBV20-1 to TRBJ2-3; 7 nucleotides align to TRBD2. Read coverage stops 3 residues before the CDR3 terminus; the germline J gene supplies the remainder. Germline values: CDR1 DFQATT, CDR2 SNEGSKA (reference sequence). Germline trimming cut 3 bases from V and 1 base from J; bases unmatched to any gene: 7. This CDR3 region has 15 residues.

CDR3 bases read: TGTGCCAGCAGCCCCGGGACAGGGGGCTTTGAAAAA. Its protein is CASSPGTGGFEK. The complete CDR3 reads CASSPGTGGFEKLFF. The rearrangement links TRBV7-9 to TRBJ1-4; 12 bases line up with TRBD1. The read gets to within 3 residues of the CDR3 end, and the germline J gene fills in the rest. The CDR3 loop spans 15 amino acids. Looked up from germline, CDR1 is SEHNR and CDR2 is FQNEAQ (reference sequence). V dropped 5 bases and J dropped 7; count of bases not matched to a gene: 5.

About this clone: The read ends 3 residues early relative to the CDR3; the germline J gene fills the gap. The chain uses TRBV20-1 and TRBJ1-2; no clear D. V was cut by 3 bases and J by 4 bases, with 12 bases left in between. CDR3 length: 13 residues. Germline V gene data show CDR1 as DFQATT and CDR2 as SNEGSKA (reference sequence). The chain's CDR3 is CSASLWLSYGYTF. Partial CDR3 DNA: TGCAGTGCTAGTCTTTGGCTGAGCTATGGC.

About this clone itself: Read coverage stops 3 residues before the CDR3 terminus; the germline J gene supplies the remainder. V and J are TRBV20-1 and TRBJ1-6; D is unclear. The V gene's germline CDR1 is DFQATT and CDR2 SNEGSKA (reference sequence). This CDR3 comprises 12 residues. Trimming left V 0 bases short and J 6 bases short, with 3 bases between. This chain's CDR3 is CSARELNSPLHF. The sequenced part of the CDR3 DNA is TGCAGTGCTAGAGAACTTAATTCACCC.

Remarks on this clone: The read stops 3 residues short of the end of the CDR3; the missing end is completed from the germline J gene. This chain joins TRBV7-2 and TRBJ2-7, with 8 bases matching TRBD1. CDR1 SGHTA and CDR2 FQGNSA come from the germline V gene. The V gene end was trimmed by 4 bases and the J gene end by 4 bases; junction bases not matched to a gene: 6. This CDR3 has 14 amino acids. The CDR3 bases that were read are TGTGCCAGCAGCTCCGGGACAGGTGGTTACGAG. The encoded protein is CASSSGTGGYE. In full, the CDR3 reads CASSSGTGGYEQYF.

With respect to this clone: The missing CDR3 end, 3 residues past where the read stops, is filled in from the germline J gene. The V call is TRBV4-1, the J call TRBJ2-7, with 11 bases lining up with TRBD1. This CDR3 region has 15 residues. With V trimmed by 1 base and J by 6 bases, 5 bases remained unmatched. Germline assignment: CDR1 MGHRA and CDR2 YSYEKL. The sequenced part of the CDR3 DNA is TGCGCCAGCAGCCAAGCCGGGACAGGGGGGTTCGAG. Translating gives CASSQAGTGGFE. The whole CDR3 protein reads CASSQAGTGGFEQYF.

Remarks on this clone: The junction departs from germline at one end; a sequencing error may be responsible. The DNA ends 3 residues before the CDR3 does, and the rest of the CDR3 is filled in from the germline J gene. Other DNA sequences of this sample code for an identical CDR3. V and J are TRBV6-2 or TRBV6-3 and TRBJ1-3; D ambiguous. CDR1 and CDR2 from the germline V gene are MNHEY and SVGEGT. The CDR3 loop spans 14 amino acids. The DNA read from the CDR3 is TGTGCCAGCAGTTATGGCGGAACTGGAAACACA. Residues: CASSYGGTGNT. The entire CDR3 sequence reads CASSYGGTGNTIYF.

The CDR3 reads CASSLGRTGGDEKLFF. CDR3 DNA (partial): TGTGCCAGCAGCTTAGGACGGACAGGGGGAGACGAAAAA. The rearrangement joins TRBV7-8 to TRBJ1-4; TRBD1 matches at 10 bases. The read terminates 3 residues before the CDR3 end, so the remaining end is supplied by the germline J gene. V trimming: 1 base; J trimming: 8 bases; junction bases outside the gene matches: 7. The V gene's germline CDR1 is SGHVS and CDR2 FQNEAQ. The CDR3 covers 16 residues.

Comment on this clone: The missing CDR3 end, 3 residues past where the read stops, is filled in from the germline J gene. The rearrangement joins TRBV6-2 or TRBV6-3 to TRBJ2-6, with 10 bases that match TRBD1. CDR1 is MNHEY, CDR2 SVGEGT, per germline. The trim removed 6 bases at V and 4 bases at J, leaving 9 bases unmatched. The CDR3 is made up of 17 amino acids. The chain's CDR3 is CASRPGQGSSGANVLTF. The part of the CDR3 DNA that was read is TGTGCCAGCAGGCCGGGACAGGGGTCGTCCGGGGCCAACGTC.

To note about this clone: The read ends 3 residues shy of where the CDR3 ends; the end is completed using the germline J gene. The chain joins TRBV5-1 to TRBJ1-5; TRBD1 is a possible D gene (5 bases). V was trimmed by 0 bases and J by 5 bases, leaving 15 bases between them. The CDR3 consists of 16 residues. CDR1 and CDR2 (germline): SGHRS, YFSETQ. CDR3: CASSLVALQGDQPQHF. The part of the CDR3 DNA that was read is TGCGCCAGCAGCTTGGTGGCCCTCCAGGGCGATCAGCCC.

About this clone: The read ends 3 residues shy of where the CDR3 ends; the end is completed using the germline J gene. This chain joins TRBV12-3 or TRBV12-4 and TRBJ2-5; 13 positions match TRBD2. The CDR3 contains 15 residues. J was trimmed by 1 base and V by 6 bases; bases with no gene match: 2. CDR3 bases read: TGTGCCAGCAGACGGACTAGCGGGGGCCAAGAGACC. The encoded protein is CASRRTSGGQET. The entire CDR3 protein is CASRRTSGGQETQYF.

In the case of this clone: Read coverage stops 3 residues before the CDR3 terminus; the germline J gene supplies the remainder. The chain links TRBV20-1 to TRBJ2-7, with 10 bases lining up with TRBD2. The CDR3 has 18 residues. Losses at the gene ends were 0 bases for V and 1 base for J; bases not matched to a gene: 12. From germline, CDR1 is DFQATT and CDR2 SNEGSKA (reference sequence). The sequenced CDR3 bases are TGCAGTGCTAGAGATCTTAGCGGGGGGCCCGGCGGTTCCTACGAG. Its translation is CSARDLSGGPGGSYE. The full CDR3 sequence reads CSARDLSGGPGGSYEQYF.

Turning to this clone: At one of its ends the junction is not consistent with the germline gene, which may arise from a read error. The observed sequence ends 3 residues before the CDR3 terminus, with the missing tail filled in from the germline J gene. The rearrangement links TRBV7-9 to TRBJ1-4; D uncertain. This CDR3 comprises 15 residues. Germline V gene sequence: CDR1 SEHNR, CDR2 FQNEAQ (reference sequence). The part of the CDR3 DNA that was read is TGTACCAGCAGCCGTCGGTTGGCGACTAATGAAGAA. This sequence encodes CTSSRRLATNEE. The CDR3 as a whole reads CTSSRRLATNEELFF.

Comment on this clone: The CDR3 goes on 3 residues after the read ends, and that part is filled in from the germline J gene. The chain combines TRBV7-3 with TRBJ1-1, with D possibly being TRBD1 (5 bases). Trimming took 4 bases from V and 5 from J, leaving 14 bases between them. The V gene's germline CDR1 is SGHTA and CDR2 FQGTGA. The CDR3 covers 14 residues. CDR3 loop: CASSSIGGVTEAFF. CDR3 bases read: TGTGCCAGCAGCTCCATCGGGGGGGTTACTGAA.

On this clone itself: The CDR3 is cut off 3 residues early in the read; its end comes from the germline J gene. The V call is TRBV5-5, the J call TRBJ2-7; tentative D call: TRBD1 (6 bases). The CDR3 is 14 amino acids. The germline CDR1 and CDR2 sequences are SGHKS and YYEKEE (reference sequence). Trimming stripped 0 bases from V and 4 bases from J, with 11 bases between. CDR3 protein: CASSLAPGQYEQYF. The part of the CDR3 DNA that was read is TGTGCCAGCAGCTTGGCCCCCGGACAGTACGAG.

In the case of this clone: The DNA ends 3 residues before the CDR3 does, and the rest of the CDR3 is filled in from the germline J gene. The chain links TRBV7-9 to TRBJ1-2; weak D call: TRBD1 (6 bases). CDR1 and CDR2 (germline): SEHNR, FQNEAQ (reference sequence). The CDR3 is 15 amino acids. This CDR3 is CASSLGQGMSDTYTF. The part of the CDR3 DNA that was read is TGTGCCAGCAGCTTAGGCCAGGGGATGTCAGATACC.

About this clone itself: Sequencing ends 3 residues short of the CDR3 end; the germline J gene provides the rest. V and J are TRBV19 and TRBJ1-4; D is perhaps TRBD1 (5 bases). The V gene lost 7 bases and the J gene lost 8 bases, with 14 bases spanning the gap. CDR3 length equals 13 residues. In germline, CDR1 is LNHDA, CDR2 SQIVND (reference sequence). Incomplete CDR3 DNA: TGTGCCAGTATGGGTCAGGGTCGAGAAAAA. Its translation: CASMGQGREK. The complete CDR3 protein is CASMGQGREKLFF. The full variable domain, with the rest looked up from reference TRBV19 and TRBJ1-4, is DGGITQSPKYLFRKEGQNVTLSCEQNLNHDAMYWYRQDPGQGLRLIYYSQIVNDFQKGDIAEGYSVSREKKESFPLTVTSAQKNPTAFYLCASMGQGREKLFFGSGTQLSVL.

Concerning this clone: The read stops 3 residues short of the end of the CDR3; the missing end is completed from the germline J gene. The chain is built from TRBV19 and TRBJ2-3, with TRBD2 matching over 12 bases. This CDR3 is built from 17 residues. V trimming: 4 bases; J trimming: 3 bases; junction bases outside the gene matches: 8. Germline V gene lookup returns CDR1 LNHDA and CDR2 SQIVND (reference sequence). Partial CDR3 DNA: TGTGCCAGTAGTAAGGCTAGCGGGGGGGCCGGTACAGATACG. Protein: CASSKASGGAGTDT. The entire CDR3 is CASSKASGGAGTDTQYF.